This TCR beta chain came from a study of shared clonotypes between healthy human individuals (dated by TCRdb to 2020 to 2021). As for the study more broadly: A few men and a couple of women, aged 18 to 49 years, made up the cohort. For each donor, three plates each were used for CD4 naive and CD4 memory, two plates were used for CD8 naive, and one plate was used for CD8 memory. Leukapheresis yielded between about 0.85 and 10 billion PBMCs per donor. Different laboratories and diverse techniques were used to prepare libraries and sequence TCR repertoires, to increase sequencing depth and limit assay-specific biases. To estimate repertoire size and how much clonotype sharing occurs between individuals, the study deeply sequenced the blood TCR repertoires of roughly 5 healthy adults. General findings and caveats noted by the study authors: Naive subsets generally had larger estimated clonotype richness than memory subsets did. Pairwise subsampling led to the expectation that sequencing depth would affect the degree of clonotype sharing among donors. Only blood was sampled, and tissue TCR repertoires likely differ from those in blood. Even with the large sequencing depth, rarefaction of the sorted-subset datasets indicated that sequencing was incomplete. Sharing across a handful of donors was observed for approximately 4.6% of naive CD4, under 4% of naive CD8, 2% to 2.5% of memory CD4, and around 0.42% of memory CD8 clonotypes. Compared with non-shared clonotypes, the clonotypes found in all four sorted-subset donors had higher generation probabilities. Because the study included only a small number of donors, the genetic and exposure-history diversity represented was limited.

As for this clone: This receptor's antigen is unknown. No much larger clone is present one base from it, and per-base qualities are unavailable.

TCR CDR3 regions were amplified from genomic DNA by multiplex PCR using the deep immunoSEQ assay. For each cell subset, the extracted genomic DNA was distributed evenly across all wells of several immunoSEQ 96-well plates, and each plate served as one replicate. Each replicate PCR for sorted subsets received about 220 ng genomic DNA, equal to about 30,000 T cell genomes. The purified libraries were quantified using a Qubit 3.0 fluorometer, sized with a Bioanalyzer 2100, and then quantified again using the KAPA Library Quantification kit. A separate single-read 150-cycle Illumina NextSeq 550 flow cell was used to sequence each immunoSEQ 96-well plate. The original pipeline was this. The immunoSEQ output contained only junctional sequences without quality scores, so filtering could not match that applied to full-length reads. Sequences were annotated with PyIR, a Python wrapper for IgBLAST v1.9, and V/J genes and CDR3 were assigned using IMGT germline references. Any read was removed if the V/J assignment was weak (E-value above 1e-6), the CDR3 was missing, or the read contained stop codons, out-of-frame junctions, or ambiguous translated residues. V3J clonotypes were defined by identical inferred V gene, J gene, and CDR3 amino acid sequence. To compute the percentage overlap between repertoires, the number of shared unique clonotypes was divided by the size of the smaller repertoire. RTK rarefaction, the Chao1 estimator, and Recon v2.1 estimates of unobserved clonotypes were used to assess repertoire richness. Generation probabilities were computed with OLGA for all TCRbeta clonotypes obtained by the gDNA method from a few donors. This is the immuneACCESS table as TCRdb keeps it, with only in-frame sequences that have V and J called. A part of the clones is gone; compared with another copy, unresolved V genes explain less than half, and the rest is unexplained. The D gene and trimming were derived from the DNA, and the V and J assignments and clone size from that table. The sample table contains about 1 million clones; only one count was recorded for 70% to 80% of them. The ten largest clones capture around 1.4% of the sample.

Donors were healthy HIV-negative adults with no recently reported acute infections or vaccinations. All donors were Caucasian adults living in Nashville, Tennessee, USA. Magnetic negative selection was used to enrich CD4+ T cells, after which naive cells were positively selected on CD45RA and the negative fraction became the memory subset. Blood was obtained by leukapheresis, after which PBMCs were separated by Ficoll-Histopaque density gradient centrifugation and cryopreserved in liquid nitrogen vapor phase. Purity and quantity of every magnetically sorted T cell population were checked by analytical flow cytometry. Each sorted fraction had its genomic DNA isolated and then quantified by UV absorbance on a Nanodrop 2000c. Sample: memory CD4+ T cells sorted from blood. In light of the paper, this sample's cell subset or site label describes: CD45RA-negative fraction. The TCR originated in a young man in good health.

In nucleotide form, the sequence is TGTGCCAGCAGCTTGTACCGACAGATAAATGAAAAACTGTTTTTT. Its protein is CASSLYRQINEKLFF. In this chain, TRBV5-6 is recombined with TRBJ1-4; matching of 5 bases hints at TRBD1 as the D gene. From the cysteine through the phenylalanine, the CDR3 covers 15 amino acids. Only the CDR3 DNA is retained, 45 bases long and in frame from the first base. The CDR1 and CDR2 encoded by the germline V gene are SGHDT and YYEEEE. Between the V and J ends, shortened by 1 base and 5 bases respectively, the junction contains 12 bases.